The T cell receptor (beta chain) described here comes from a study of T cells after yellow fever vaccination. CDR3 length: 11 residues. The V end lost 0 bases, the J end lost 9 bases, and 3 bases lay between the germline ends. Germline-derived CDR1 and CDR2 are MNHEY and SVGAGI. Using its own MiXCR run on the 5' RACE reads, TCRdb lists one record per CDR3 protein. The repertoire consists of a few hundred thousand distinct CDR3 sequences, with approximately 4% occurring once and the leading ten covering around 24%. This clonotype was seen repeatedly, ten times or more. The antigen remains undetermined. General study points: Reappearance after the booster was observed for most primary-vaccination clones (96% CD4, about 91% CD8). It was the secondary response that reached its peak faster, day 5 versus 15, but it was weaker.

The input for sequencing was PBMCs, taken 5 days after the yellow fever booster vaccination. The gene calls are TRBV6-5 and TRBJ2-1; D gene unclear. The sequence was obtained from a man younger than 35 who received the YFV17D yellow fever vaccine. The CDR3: CASSYSGEQFF. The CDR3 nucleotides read TGTGCCAGCAGTTACTCGGGTGAGCAGTTCTTC.